The 25 T cell receptor beta chains reported below all come from one sample, sequenced in a study of T cell responses to AZD1222 COVID-19 vaccine. Clones were sequenced by immunoSEQ multiplex PCR, and TCRdb holds only the in-frame ones, with some missing. The sample holds around 100,000 clones, over 75% seen once. Here the sequenced sample was peripheral blood, taken on day 0 of AZD1222 vaccination. These receptors were taken from an adult in good health.

The chain carries TRBV7-6 and TRBJ2-3; 13 nucleotides agree with TRBD2. Germline V gene lookup returns CDR1 SGHVS and CDR2 FNYEAQ. CDR3 size: 17 residues. V gave up 5 bases and J gave up 2 bases; unmatched junction bases: 7. The DNA for the CDR3 is TGTGCCAGCAGCCCCCGGACTAGCGGGGGCCCCACAGATACGCAGTATTTT. Its protein is CASSPRTSGGPTDTQYF. The full variable domain, rest sourced from reference TRBV7-6 and TRBJ2-3, is GAGVSQSPRYKVTKRGQDVALRCDPISGHVSLYWYRQALGQGPEFLTYFNYEAQQDKSGLPNDRFSAERPEGSISTLTIQRTEQRDSAMYRCASSPRTSGGPTDTQYFGPGTRLTVL.

The chain is built from TRBV5-1 and TRBJ2-3; D unclear. Per germline, CDR1 SGHRS and CDR2 YFSETQ. The CDR3 runs 12 residues. V lost 2 bases to trimming and J lost 6 bases, with 7 bases between them. The CDR3 reads CASSLGFDTQYF. For the CDR3, the DNA is TGCGCCAGCAGCTTAGGGTTTGATACGCAGTATTTT.

This clone is a singleton in its sample. The chain employs TRBV5-1 and TRBJ1-2; no reliable D call. This CDR3 is 12 amino acids long. CDR1 is SGHRS and CDR2 is YFSETQ in the germline V gene. The V and J ends lost 4 bases and 4 bases respectively, with 8 bases between them. Written as DNA, the CDR3 is TGCGCCAGCAGCGATGGGCGCTATGGCTACACCTTC. Its translation: CASSDGRYGYTF.

This clone was detected only a few times. The DNA of the CDR3 is TGTGCCAGCAGCTTAGCCGGTAGCGGGTCCCAAGAGACCCAGTACTTC. Amino acid sequence: CASSLAGSGSQETQYF. This sequence joins TRBV7-2 and TRBJ2-5, with TRBD2 identical over 7 bases. The CDR3 length is 16 residues. V lost 0 bases, J lost 1 base, and 5 bases stayed unmatched. Germline CDR1 is SGHTA and CDR2 is FQGNSA.

The rearrangement uses TRBV2 and TRBJ1-3; TRBD1 matches 7 bases. The length of the CDR3 is 16 residues. The germline CDR1 and CDR2 sequences are SNHLY and FYNNEI. The V and J ends lost 6 bases and 3 bases, in that order; junction bases with no gene match: 11. This chain's CDR3 is CASSARRTGYGNTIYF. The CDR3 coding sequence is TGTGCCAGCAGCGCCCGACGGACAGGCTATGGAAACACCATATATTTT.

J is TRBJ2-7 and V is TRBV6-2 or TRBV6-3; D is unclear. The CDR3 has 15 residues. From germline, CDR1 is MNHEY and CDR2 SVGEGT. V lost 0 bases to trimming and J lost 2 bases, with 11 bases between them. The chain's CDR3 is CASSYSSTATYEQYF. DNA of the CDR3: TGTGCCAGCAGTTACTCGAGCACAGCCACCTACGAGCAGTACTTC.

This chain connects TRBV7-2 to TRBJ2-2, with 14 bases aligning to TRBD2. Germline CDR1 is SGHTA and CDR2 is FQGNSA. V was pared by 5 bases and J by 1 base, with 3 bases of the junction left unmatched. This CDR3 region has 17 residues. In DNA form, the CDR3 reads TGTGCCAGCAGCCGGACTAGCGGGAGGAGGAACACCGGGGAGCTGTTTTTT. This encodes CASSRTSGRRNTGELFF.

This clone was seen a handful of times. The rearrangement joins TRBV6-6 to TRBJ1-5; D unresolved. Trimming left V 2 bases short and J 0 bases short, with 5 bases between. This CDR3 region has 14 residues. Germline CDR1 reads MNHNY; CDR2 reads SVGAGI (reference sequence). The CDR3 region has the DNA TGTGCCAGCAGTTACGCCTATAGCAATCAGCCCCAGCATTTT. It codes for CASSYAYSNQPQHF.

As concerns this clone: A read error is possible here, since a much larger clone lies one base away. The V and J genes are TRBV21-1 and TRBJ1-6. TRBV21-1 is designated a pseudogene. This CDR3 comprises 16 residues. The CDR3 here is CASSKGVGRTNSPLHF. The CDR3 DNA is TGTGCCAGCAGCAAAGGGGTAGGCAGAACTAATTCACCCCTCCACTTT.

This chain links TRBV15 with TRBJ2-5, with a possible D match to TRBD2 (5 bases). V gave up 8 bases and J gave up 2 bases, with 18 bases separating them. The CDR3 extends over 15 amino acids. Germline assignment: CDR1 LNHNV and CDR2 YYDKDF (reference sequence). CDR3 sequence reads: CATGQRRSNQETQYF. The CDR3 nucleotides read TGTGCCACCGGCCAGCGGAGGTCGAATCAAGAGACCCAGTACTTC.

This chain connects TRBV19 to TRBJ2-2; a weak D match, TRBD2 (6 bases). This CDR3 has 15 amino acids. Trimming left V 1 base short and J 7 bases short, with 13 bases between. The V gene's germline CDR1 is LNHDA and CDR2 SQIVND (reference sequence). CDR3 DNA: TGTGCCAGTAGTATAGGGGACTCCCGGGGCGGGGAGCTGTTTTTT. Protein product: CASSIGDSRGGELFF.

This rearrangement joins TRBV3-1 (or the pseudogene TRBV3-2) to TRBJ1-4; D is unclear. The CDR3 is made up of 18 amino acids. Per germline, CDR1 LGHDT and CDR2 YNNKEL (reference sequence). V gave up 0 bases and J gave up 7 bases, with 21 bases separating them. The CDR3 here is CASSQEVDLGHGSEKLFF. The CDR3 DNA reads TGTGCCAGCAGCCAAGAAGTCGACCTGGGCCACGGGAGTGAAAAACTGTTTTTT.

J is TRBJ2-2 and V is TRBV5-6, with 10 bases identical to TRBD1. The CDR3 runs to 16 residues. Unmatched junction bases numbered 3, after V lost 1 base and J lost 3 bases. Germline CDR1 SGHDT, CDR2 YYEEEE. CDR3 amino acids: CASSLLGTGDTGELFF. CDR3 bases: TGTGCCAGCAGCTTGTTGGGGACAGGGGACACCGGGGAGCTGTTTTTT.

This clone was seen a handful of times. The chain employs TRBV27 and TRBJ1-3; D call uncertain. The germline V and J ends were trimmed by 6 bases and 3 bases, with 15 bases remaining between them. This CDR3 has 15 amino acids. Germline V lookup: CDR1 MNHEY, CDR2 SMNVEV (reference sequence). CDR3 in amino acids: CASRPAGSVGNTIYF. In DNA, the CDR3 is TGTGCCAGCAGACCTGCCGGGTCAGTTGGAAACACCATATATTTT.

The V gene is TRBV7-9, the J gene TRBJ1-2, with 7 nucleotides matching TRBD1. This CDR3 spans 12 amino acids. Germline CDR1 is SEHNR and CDR2 is FQNEAQ (reference sequence). Germline trimming cut 7 bases from V and 8 bases from J; bases unmatched to any gene: 7. Written as DNA, the CDR3 is TGTGCCAGCATTGGCAGGGGGAACGGCTACACCTTC. Encoded protein: CASIGRGNGYTF.

The V gene is TRBV6-2 or TRBV6-3, the J gene TRBJ1-1; TRBD1 matches at 8 bases. Germline V gives CDR1 MNHEY, CDR2 SVGEGT. The CDR3 length is 15 residues. J lost 1 base, V lost 2 bases, and 3 bases had no gene match. The CDR3 sequence: CASSYPTGANTEAFF. The CDR3 coding sequence is TGTGCCAGCAGTTACCCGACAGGGGCGAACACTGAAGCTTTCTTT.

V gene TRBV7-7 combines with J gene TRBJ1-2, with D maybe TRBD1 (6 bases). Trimming stripped 4 bases from V and 3 bases from J, with 18 bases between. In germline, CDR1 is SSHAT, CDR2 FNYEAQ (reference sequence). CDR3 length: 16 amino acids. CDR3 region: CASSSSPGAGDYGYTF. The CDR3 coding sequence is TGTGCCAGCAGCTCGAGTCCGGGGGCCGGCGACTATGGCTACACCTTC.

The J gene is TRBJ1-5, the V gene TRBV19, with TRBD1 as a possible D gene (6 bases). Trimming took 8 bases from V and 5 from J, leaving 31 bases between them. CDR3 length equals 19 residues. Germline V lookup: CDR1 LNHDA, CDR2 SQIVND (reference sequence). This CDR3 reads CASSLDIGGQALRDQPQHF. DNA of the CDR3: TGTGCCAGTTCCCTCGACATTGGGGGGCAGGCCTTAAGAGATCAGCCCCAGCATTTT.

The rearrangement joins TRBV5-4 to TRBJ2-3; D perhaps matches TRBD1 (6 bases). The V end lost 5 bases, the J end lost 4 bases, and 14 bases lay between the germline ends. CDR3 size: 14 residues. CDR1 and CDR2 from the germline V gene are SGHNT and YYREEE (reference sequence). The CDR3 DNA is TGTGCCAGCAGTTCAGGGGTGGACGCAGATACGCAGTATTTT. It encodes CASSSGVDADTQYF.

The V gene is TRBV12-3 or TRBV12-4, the J gene TRBJ1-5; D may be TRBD1 (6 bases). Trimming took off 4 bases at V and 11 bases at J, with 12 bases between the two ends. The CDR3 runs to 12 residues. The CDR3 DNA is TGTGCCAGCAGTTCCGACAGGCTGACCCAGCATTTT. Protein: CASSSDRLTQHF.

The V gene is TRBV28, the J gene TRBJ2-1; 10 bases map to TRBD2. Germline loops: CDR1 MDHEN, CDR2 SYDVKM. CDR3 length equals 16 residues. With V trimmed by 4 bases and J by 8 bases, 11 bases remained unmatched. This CDR3 reads CASSSLTSGSSDEQFF. CDR3 nucleotide sequence: TGTGCCAGCAGTTCCCTGACTAGCGGGTCTTCGGATGAGCAGTTCTTC.

The rearrangement uses TRBV2 and TRBJ1-1; D uncertain. The CDR3 runs 16 residues. Trimming pared 1 base from V and 0 bases from J, leaving 12 bases between. Germline CDR1 SNHLY, CDR2 FYNNEI. CDR3: CASSEDRADLNTEAFF. Written as DNA, the CDR3 is TGTGCCAGCAGTGAAGATAGGGCAGATCTGAACACTGAAGCTTTCTTT.

The chain is built from TRBV10-3 and TRBJ2-5; 7 bases map to TRBD2. Trimming took 10 bases from V and 5 from J; bases not matched to a gene: 13. This CDR3 has 14 residues. The V gene's germline CDR1 is ENHRY and CDR2 SYGVKD. This chain's CDR3 is CATVGGGRRETQYF. DNA for the CDR3: TGTGCCACGGTCGGCGGGGGTCGGAGGGAGACCCAGTACTTC.

This clone has just one count. The chain uses TRBV19 and TRBJ2-1; D is unclear. CDR3 size: 13 residues. Trimming took off 1 base at V and 8 bases at J, with 9 bases between the two ends. CDR1 and CDR2 from the germline V gene are LNHDA and SQIVND (reference sequence). Here the CDR3 reads CASSIGGSDEQFF. The CDR3, as DNA: TGTGCCAGTAGTATAGGAGGTTCGGATGAGCAGTTCTTC.

The chain is built from TRBV6-5 and TRBJ1-6; D might be TRBD1 (6 bases). Germline CDR1 is MNHEY and CDR2 is SVGAGI. Trimming took 11 bases from V and 8 from J, leaving 16 bases between them. The CDR3 runs 13 residues. For the CDR3, the DNA is TGTGCCTCCTCGGGGAGACAGGATTCACCCCTCCACTTT. Its protein product is CASSGRQDSPLHF.